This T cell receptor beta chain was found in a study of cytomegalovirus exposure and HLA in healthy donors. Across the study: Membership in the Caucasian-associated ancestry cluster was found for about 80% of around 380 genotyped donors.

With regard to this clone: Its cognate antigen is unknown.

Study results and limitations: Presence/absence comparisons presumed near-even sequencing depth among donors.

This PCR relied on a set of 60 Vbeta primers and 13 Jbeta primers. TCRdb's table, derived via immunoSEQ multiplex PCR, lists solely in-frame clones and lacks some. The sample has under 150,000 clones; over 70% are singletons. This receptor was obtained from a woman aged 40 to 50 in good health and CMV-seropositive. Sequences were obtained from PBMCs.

As DNA, the CDR3 is TGTGCCACCCTCACACCTCCTGGCTCTGAAGCTTTCTTT. This sequence encodes CATLTPPGSEAFF. The chain is built from TRBV6-1 and TRBJ1-1; D call uncertain. The germline gives CDR1 MNHNS, CDR2 SASEGT. V dropped 10 bases and J dropped 6 bases, with 18 bases sitting between them. The CDR3 has 13 amino acids.